The clone carrying this T cell receptor beta chain was counted only a few times. Its antigen is still unknown. The data were taken from a study of identical twins. Study-level findings and limits: Abundant beta clonotypes from cord blood had fewer insertions, unlike memory repertoires, which showed none.

V gave up 1 base and J gave up 0 bases, with 14 bases separating them. Germline CDR1 is SGHDN and CDR2 is FVKESK. This CDR3 is built from 17 residues. From the 5' RACE reads, TCRdb called clonotypes with MiXCR, one entry per CDR3 protein. Of around 1.7 million distinct CDR3 sequences listed, around 29% are singletons. Specimen: cord blood. The chain combines TRBV14 with TRBJ2-3; D assignment may be TRBD1 or TRBD2 (5 bases each). The receptor's source is a newborn girl in good health. The CDR3 region has the DNA TGTGCCAGCAGCCAAGGCTGGGGACGCCTTAGCACAGATACGCAGTATTTT. As protein: CASSQGWGRLSTDTQYF.